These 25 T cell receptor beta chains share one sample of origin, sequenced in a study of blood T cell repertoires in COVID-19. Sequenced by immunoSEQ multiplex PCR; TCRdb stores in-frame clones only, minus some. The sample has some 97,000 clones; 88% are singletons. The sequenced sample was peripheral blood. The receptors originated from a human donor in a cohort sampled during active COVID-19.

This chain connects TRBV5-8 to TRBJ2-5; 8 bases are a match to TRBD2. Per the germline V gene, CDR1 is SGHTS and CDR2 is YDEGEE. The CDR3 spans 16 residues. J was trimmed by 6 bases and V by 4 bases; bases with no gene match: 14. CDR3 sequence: CASSRTGGGILKTQYF. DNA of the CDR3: TGTGCCAGCAGCCGGACCGGGGGGGGTATATTAAAGACCCAGTACTTC. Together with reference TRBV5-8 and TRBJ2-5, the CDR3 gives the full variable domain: EAGVTQSPTHLIKTRGQQATLRCSPISGHTSVYWYQQALGLGLQFLLWYDEGEERNRGNFPPRFSGRQFPNYSSELNVNALELEDSALYLCASSRTGGGILKTQYFGPGTRLLVL.

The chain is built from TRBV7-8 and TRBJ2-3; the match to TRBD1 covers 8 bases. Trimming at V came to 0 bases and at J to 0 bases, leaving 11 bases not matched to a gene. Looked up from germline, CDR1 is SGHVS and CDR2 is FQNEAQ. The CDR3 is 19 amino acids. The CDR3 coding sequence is TGTGCCAGCAGCTTAGCGCTAAGGGACAGGAAAACTAGCACAGATACGCAGTATTTT. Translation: CASSLALRDRKTSTDTQYF.

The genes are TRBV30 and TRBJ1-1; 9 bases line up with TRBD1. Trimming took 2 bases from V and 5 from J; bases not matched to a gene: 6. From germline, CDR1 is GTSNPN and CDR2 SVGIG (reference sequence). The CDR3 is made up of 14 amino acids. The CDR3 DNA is TGTGCCTGGAGTCCGGGACAGGGTGGAACTGAAGCTTTCTTT. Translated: CAWSPGQGGTEAFF.

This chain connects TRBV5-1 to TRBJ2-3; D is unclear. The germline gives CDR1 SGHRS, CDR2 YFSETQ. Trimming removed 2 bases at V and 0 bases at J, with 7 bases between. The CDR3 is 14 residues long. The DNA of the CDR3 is TGCGCCAGCAGCTTACTGGGCAGCACAGATACGCAGTATTTT. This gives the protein CASSLLGSTDTQYF.

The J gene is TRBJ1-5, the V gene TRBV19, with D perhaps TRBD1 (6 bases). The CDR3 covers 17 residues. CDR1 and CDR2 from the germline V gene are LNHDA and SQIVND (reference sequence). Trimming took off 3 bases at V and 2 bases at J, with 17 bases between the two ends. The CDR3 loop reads CASSMSSGGGGNQPQHF. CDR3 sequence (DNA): TGTGCCAGTAGTATGAGCTCCGGTGGGGGCGGCAATCAGCCCCAGCATTTT. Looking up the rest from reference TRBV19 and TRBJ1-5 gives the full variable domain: DGGITQSPKYLFRKEGQNVTLSCEQNLNHDAMYWYRQDPGQGLRLIYYSQIVNDFQKGDIAEGYSVSREKKESFPLTVTSAQKNPTAFYLCASSMSSGGGGNQPQHFGDGTRLSIL.

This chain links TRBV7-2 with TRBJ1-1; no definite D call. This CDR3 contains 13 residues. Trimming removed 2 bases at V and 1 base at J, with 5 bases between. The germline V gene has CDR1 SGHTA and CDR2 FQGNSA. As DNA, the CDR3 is TGTGCCAGCAGCTTACATAGGAACACTGAAGCTTTCTTT. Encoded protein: CASSLHRNTEAFF.

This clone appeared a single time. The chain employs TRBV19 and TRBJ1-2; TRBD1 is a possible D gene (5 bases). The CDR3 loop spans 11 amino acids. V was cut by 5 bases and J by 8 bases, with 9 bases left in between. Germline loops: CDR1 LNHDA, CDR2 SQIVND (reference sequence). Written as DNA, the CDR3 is TGTGCCAGTAGTGCCTACAGGGGCTACACCTTC. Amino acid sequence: CASSAYRGYTF.

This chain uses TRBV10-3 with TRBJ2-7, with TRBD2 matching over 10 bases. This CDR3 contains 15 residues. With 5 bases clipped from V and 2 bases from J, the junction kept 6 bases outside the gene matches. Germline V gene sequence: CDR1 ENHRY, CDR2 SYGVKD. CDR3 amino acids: CAISSTSGVTYEQYF. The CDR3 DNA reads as TGTGCCATCAGTTCAACTAGCGGGGTGACCTACGAGCAGTACTTC.

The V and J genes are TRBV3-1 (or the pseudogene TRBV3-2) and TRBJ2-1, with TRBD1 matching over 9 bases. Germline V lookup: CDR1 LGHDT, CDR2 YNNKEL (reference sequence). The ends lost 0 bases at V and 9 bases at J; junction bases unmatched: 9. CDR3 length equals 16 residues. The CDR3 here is CASSQDSIGQGTEQFF. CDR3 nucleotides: TGTGCCAGCAGCCAAGATAGTATAGGACAGGGGACTGAGCAGTTCTTC.

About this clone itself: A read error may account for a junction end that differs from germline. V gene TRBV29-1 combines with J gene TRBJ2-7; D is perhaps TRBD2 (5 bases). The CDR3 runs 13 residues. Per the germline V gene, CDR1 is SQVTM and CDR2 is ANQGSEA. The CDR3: CSFEGASSYEQYF. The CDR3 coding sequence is TGCAGCTTTGAGGGCGCGAGCTCCTACGAGCAGTACTTC.

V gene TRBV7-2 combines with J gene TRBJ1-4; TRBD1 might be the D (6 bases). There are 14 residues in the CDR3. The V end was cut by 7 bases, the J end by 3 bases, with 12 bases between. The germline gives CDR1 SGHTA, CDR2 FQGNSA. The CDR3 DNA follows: TGTGCCAGCACCCTAGGGGGATCTAATGAAAAACTGTTTTTT. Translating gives CASTLGGSNEKLFF.

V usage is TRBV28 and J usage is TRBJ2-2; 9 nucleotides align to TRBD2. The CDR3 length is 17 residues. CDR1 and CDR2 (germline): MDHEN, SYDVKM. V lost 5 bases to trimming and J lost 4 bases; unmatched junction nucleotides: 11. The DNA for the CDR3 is TGTGCCAGCAGTCAAAACCTGGGACTAGCAAGCACCGGGGAGCTGTTTTTT. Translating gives CASSQNLGLASTGELFF.

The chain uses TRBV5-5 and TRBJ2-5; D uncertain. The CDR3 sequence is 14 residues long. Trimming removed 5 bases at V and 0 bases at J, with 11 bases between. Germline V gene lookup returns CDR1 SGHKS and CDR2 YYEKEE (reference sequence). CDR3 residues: CASRVMANQETQYF. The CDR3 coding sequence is TGTGCCAGCAGGGTAATGGCAAACCAAGAGACCCAGTACTTC.

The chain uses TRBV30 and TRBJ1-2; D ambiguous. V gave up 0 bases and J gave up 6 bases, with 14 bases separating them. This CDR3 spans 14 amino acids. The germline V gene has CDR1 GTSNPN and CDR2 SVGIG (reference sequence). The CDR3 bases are TGTGCCTGGAGTGTACTGCGCGGGATGGATGGCTACACCTTC. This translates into CAWSVLRGMDGYTF.

DNA for the CDR3: TGTGCCAGCAGCTTGATTCTAGCGGGAGGGTCCTCCGGGGCCAACGTCCTGACTTTC. Its translation is CASSLILAGGSSGANVLTF. The chain joins TRBV5-6 to TRBJ2-6; 12 positions match TRBD2. Trimming at V came to 1 base and at J to 4 bases, leaving 9 bases not matched to a gene. Germline V gene data show CDR1 as SGHDT and CDR2 as YYEEEE. The CDR3 sequence is 19 residues long.

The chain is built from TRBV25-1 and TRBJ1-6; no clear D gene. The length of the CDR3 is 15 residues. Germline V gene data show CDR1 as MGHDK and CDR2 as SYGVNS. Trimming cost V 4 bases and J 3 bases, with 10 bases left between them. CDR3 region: CASSGNSFYNSPLHF. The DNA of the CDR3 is TGTGCCAGCAGTGGGAACAGTTTCTATAATTCACCCCTCCACTTT.

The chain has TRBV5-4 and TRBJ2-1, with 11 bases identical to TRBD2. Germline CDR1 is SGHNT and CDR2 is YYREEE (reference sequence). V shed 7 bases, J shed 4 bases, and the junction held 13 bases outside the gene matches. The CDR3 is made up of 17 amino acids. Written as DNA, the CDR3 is TGTGCCAGCGGGAAACTAGCGGGAGAGTCAGGTTACAATGAGCAGTTCTTC. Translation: CASGKLAGESGYNEQFF.

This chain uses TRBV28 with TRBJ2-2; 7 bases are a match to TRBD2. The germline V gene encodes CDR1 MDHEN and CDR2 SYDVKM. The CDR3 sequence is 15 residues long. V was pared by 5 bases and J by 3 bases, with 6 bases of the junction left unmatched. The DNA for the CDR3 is TGTGCCAGCAGTGCCACTAGCGCGTACACCGGGGAGCTGTTTTTT. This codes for CASSATSAYTGELFF.

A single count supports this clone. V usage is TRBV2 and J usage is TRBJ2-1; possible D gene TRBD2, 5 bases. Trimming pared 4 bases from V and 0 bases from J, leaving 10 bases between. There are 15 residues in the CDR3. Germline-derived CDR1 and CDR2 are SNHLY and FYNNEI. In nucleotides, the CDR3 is TGTGCCAGCAGTGCCAGCGGAGGCTCCTACAATGAGCAGTTCTTC. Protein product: CASSASGGSYNEQFF.

DNA of the CDR3: TGCGCCAGCAGTGCCCTCGGACTGGCGAACACCGGGGAGCTGTTTTTT. As protein: CASSALGLANTGELFF. This chain uses TRBV10-2 with TRBJ2-2, with a possible D match to TRBD2 (5 bases). CDR1 WSHSY and CDR2 SAAADI come from the germline V gene. The CDR3 is 16 residues long. Deletions cut 4 bases from V and 0 bases from J, with 12 bases between.

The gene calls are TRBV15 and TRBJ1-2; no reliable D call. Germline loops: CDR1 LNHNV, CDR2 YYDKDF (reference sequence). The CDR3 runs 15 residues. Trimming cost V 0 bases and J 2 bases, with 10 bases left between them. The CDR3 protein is CATSRDRNQNYGYTF. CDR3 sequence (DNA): TGTGCCACCAGCAGAGATCGAAACCAGAACTATGGCTACACCTTC.

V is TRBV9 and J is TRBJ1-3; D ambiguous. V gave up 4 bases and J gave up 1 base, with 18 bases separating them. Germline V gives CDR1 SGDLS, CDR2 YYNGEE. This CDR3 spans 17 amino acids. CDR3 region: CASSPFIQTGSGNTIYF. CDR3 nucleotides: TGTGCCAGCAGCCCATTCATCCAAACCGGGTCTGGAAACACCATATATTTT.

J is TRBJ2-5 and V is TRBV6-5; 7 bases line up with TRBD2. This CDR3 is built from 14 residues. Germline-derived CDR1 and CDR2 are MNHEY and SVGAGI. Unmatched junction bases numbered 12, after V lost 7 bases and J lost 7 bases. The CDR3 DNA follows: TGTGCCAGCAACCAAAGGTCTAGGGAGGGGACCCAGTACTTC. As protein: CASNQRSREGTQYF.

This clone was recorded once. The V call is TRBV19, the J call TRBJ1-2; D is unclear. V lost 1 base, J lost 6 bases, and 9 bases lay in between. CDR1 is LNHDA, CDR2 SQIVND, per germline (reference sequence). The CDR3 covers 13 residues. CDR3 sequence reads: CASSIVLADGYTF. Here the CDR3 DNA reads TGTGCCAGTAGTATAGTTTTGGCGGATGGCTACACCTTC.

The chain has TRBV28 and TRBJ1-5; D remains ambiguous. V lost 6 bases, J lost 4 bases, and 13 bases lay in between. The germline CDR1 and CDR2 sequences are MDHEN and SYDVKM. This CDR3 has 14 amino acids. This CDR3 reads CASRPVRLNQPQHF. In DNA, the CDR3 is TGTGCCAGCAGGCCGGTCAGACTTAATCAGCCCCAGCATTTT.